These T cell receptor beta chains were read from a single sample in a study of blood T cells in healthy people across ages. In TCRdb, the 5' RACE reads were re-called with MiXCR into one record per CDR3 protein. The sample lists around 1,500,000 distinct CDR3 sequences, around 42% seen once, with approximately 7.9% in the top ten. The source material was blood. Receptors originate from a woman aged 18-30 years in good health. Each CDR3 is given without its conserved first and last residue.

j_gene: TRBJ1-1
v_gene: TRBV20-1
CDR3aa: SASRPGMNTEAF

j_gene: TRBJ2-3
v_gene: TRBV6-2/TRBV6-3
CDR3aa: ASSTIPDTQY

j_gene: TRBJ2-3
v_gene: TRBV7-2
CDR3aa: ASSSLTLRGDTDTQY

j_gene: TRBJ2-3
v_gene: TRBV7-3
CDR3aa: ASSPLGGGEGPDTQY

j_gene: TRBJ2-1
v_gene: TRBV5-1
CDR3aa: ASSLALAGGSNEQF

j_gene: TRBJ1-6
v_gene: TRBV5-1
CDR3aa: ASSEGQSISSYNSPLH

j_gene: TRBJ2-3
v_gene: TRBV5-1
CDR3aa: ASSPGQGARTDTQY

j_gene: TRBJ2-3
v_gene: TRBV3-1
CDR3aa: ASSPTRGPPDTQY

j_gene: TRBJ2-1
v_gene: TRBV29-1
CDR3aa: SPRTTYNEQF

j_gene: TRBJ1-1
v_gene: TRBV20-1
CDR3aa: SANLGATEAF

j_gene: TRBJ2-5
v_gene: TRBV9
CDR3aa: ASGGLASQETQY

j_gene: TRBJ2-3
v_gene: TRBV7-9
CDR3aa: ASGGQGGTDTQY

j_gene: TRBJ1-5
v_gene: TRBV4-1
CDR3aa: ASSQEHSNQPQH

j_gene: TRBJ2-3
v_gene: TRBV20-1
CDR3aa: SATLLAGYTDTQY

j_gene: TRBJ2-1
v_gene: TRBV7-9
CDR3aa: ASSTGRDRGFDEQF

j_gene: TRBJ1-5
v_gene: TRBV29-1
CDR3aa: SVGADNQPQR

j_gene: TRBJ2-1
v_gene: TRBV3-1
CDR3aa: ASSDRGYYNEQF

j_gene: -
v_gene: TRBV18
CDR3aa: ASSPGGQGVAYEQY

j_gene: TRBJ1-2
v_gene: TRBV6-1
CDR3aa: ASSGPGQVVKPNYGYT

j_gene: TRBJ2-3
v_gene: TRBV7-9
CDR3aa: ASSSGTGVRDTQY

j_gene: TRBJ2-7
v_gene: TRBV5-1
CDR3aa: ASSPSSLSYEQY

j_gene: TRBJ2-3
v_gene: TRBV6-6
CDR3aa: ASSANEGIFTDTQY

j_gene: TRBJ2-7
v_gene: TRBV29-1
CDR3aa: SVEETAAYEQY

j_gene: TRBJ2-3
v_gene: TRBV4-2
CDR3aa: ASSREVTDTQY

j_gene: TRBJ2-1
v_gene: TRBV20-1
CDR3aa: SARDLRGAFYNEQF

j_gene: TRBJ2-3
v_gene: TRBV5-1
CDR3aa: AAKRGPESTDTQY

j_gene: TRBJ1-1
v_gene: TRBV5-5
CDR3aa: ASSSPAGLNTEAF

j_gene: TRBJ2-1
v_gene: TRBV12-3/TRBV12-4
CDR3aa: ASSAMPGLPYNEQF